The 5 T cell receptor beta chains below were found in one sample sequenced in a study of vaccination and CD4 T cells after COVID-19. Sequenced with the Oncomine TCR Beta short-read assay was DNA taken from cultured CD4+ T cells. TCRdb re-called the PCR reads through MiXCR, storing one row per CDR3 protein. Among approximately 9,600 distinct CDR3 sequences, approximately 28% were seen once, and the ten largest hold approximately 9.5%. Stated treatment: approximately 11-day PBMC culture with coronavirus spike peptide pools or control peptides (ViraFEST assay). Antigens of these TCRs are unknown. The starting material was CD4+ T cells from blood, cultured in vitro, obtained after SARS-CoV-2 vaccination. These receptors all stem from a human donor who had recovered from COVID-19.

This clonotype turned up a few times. CDR3 coding DNA: TGTGCCAGCTCCTACTCAGGGACAGCCCAAGAGACCCAGTACTTC. Amino acid sequence: CASSYSGTAQETQYF. The chain is built from TRBV18 and TRBJ2-5; TRBD1 aligns across 7 bases. V lost 6 bases to trimming and J lost 1 base; unmatched junction nucleotides: 8. CDR1 and CDR2 (germline): KGHSH, LQKENI. The CDR3 has 15 residues.

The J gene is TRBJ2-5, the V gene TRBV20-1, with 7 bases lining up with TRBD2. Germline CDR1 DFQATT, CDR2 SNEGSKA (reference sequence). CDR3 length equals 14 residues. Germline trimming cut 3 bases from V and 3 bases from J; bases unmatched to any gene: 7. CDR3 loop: CSASKTTSEETQYF. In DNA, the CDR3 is TGCAGTGCTAGCAAAACTACTAGCGAAGAGACCCAGTACTTC.

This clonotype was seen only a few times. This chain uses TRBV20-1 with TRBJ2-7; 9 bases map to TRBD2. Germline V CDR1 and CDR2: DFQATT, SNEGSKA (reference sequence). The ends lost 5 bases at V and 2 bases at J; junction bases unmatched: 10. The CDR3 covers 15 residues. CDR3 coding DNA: TGCAGTGCTCAAGATAGCGGGAGACCGACCTACGAGCAGTACTTC. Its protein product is CSAQDSGRPTYEQYF.

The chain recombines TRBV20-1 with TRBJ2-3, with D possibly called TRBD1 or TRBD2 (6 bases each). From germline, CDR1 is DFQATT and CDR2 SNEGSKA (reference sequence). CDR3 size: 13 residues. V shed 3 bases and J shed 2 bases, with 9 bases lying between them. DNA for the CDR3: TGCAGTGCTAGGGGGGGCCCCACAGATACGCAGTATTTT. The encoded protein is CSARGGPTDTQYF.

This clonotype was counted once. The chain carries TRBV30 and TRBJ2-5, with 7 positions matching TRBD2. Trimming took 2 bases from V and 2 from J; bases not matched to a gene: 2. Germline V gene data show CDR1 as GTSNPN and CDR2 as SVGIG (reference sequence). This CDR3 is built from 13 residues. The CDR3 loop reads CAWSTSDQETQYF. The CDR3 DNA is TGTGCCTGGAGTACTAGCGATCAAGAGACCCAGTACTTC.